This is a list of T cell receptor beta chains from one sample in a study of type 1 and type 2 diabetes patients. A single record per CDR3 protein comes from TCRdb applying MiXCR to the multiplex PCR reads. Of 250,000 or so distinct CDR3 sequences listed, roughly 44% are singletons. Specimen: peripheral blood mononuclear cells (PBMCs). The receptors originated from a man between 18 and 35 years old with type 2 diabetes. Each CDR3 is given with its conserved first and last residue. Fields, in order: clone size, D gene, J gene, V gene, CDR3 protein, CDR3 DNA. The D gene is left open where the match is weak. For some rows the clone size is stated as once, few or many, or as a class when expanded; others skip it.

few | - | TRBJ2-2 | TRBV7-3 | CASSLGGATGELFF | TGTGCCAGCAGCTTAGGAGGGGCCACCGGGGAGCTGTTTTTT
few | - | TRBJ2-3 | TRBV12-3/TRBV12-4 | CASSSEVKTDTQYF | TGTGCCAGCAGTTCGGAGGTAAAAACAGATACGCAGTATTTT
- | TRBD1 | TRBJ1-4 | TRBV28 | CASSPGTGSRFEKLFF | TGTGCCAGCAGCCCCGGGACAGGGTCACGGTTTGAAAAACTGTTTTTT
- | - | TRBJ2-7 | TRBV7-9 | CASSSSFAYEQYF | TGTGCCAGCAGCTCGTCGTTCGCCTACGAGCAGTACTTC
- | - | TRBJ1-2 | TRBV5-1 | CASSLEGFYGYTF | TGCGCCAGCAGCTTGGAGGGCTTTTATGGCTACACCTTC
few | - | TRBJ2-5 | TRBV7-9 | CASSPVRHSGRETQYF | TGTGCCAGCAGCCCTGTTAGGCATTCGGGAAGAGAGACCCAGTACTTC
- | TRBD2 | TRBJ2-7 | TRBV20-1 | CSARDSPTSGRLSPLEQYF | TGCAGTGCTAGAGATTCCCCGACTAGCGGGAGGTTGTCCCCACTCGAGCAGTACTTC
- | TRBD1 | TRBJ1-1 | TRBV30 | CAWSRDRVGMNTEAFF | TGTGCCTGGAGCCGGGACAGGGTGGGGATGAACACTGAAGCTTTCTTT
few | TRBD1 | TRBJ1-1 | TRBV19 | CASSRTGTASPEAFF | TGTGCCAGTAGTAGAACCGGGACAGCTTCGCCTGAAGCTTTCTTT
- | - | TRBJ1-2 | TRBV7-8 | CASSFSGGPSGYTF | TGTGCCAGCAGTTTTAGCGGGGGACCGTCTGGCTACACCTTC
- | TRBD2 | TRBJ2-1 | TRBV12-5 | CASGLSGSVYNEQFF | TGTGCTAGTGGTTTGAGCGGGAGTGTCTACAATGAGCAGTTCTTC
- | - | TRBJ1-2 | TRBV7-8 | CASSTFLKEGYTF | TGTGCCAGCAGCACCTTCCTTAAGGAGGGCTACACCTTC
- | TRBD2 | TRBJ2-7 | TRBV19 | CASRAWGLADEQYF | TGTGCCAGTAGGGCGTGGGGACTAGCGGATGAGCAGTACTTC
few | - | TRBJ1-1 | TRBV24-1 | CATSFGPNTEAFF | TGTGCCACCAGTTTCGGGCCCAACACTGAAGCTTTCTTT
few | - | TRBJ2-2 | TRBV20-1 | CSAETGNTGELFF | TGCAGTGCTGAGACAGGGAACACCGGGGAGCTGTTTTTT
- | - | TRBJ1-6 | TRBV4-1 | CASSQDLATVRNSPLHF | TGCGCCAGCAGCCAAGACTTAGCAACAGTGCGAAATTCACCCCTCCACTTT
- | TRBD1 | TRBJ1-1 | TRBV18 | CASSQMTGLVAEAFF | TGTGCCAGCTCACAAATGACAGGGTTGGTGGCTGAAGCTTTCTTT
few | - | TRBJ1-2 | TRBV2 | CASSYFGKYGYTF | TGTGCCAGCAGTTACTTCGGGAAGTATGGCTACACCTTC
- | TRBD1 | TRBJ2-6 | TRBV27 | CASKGAAGANVLTF | TGTGCCAGCAAGGGGGCTGCTGGGGCCAACGTCCTGACTTTC
few | TRBD1 | TRBJ1-6 | TRBV28 | CASSSTGVYNSPLHF | TGTGCCAGCAGTTCGACAGGGGTCTATAATTCACCCCTCCACTTT
few | - | TRBJ1-2 | TRBV29-1 | CSVEDRGTYGYTF | TGCAGCGTTGAAGATAGAGGGACCTATGGCTACACCTTC
few | TRBD1 | TRBJ1-2 | TRBV15 | CATSREGQGSPYYGYTF | TGTGCCACCAGCAGAGAAGGACAGGGGTCCCCTTACTATGGCTACACCTTC
- | - | TRBJ2-5 | TRBV5-6 | CASIPSSWRGETQYF | TGTGCCAGCATCCCTTCCTCCTGGCGGGGAGAGACCCAGTACTTC
- | TRBD2 | TRBJ2-3 | TRBV11-2 | CASSQPTSYTDTQYF | TGTGCCAGCAGCCAACCGACTAGCTACACAGATACGCAGTATTTT
- | - | TRBJ2-3 | TRBV20-1 | CSSRGRTDTQYF | TGCAGTTCAAGGGGTAGAACAGATACGCAGTATTTT
few | - | TRBJ2-3 | TRBV9 | CASSVGRSTDTQYF | TGTGCCAGCAGCGTAGGACGGTCCACAGATACGCAGTATTTT
- | TRBD1 | TRBJ2-5 | TRBV7-3 | CASSQTGGIQYF | TGTGCCAGCAGCCAAACAGGGGGGATCCAGTACTTC
- | - | TRBJ2-7 | TRBV6-5 | CASSVEDSYEQYF | TGTGCCAGCAGTGTTGAGGACTCCTACGAGCAGTACTTC
- | TRBD2 | TRBJ2-7 | TRBV7-2 | CASSLPGGTYEQYF | TGTGCCAGCAGCTTACCGGGAGGCACCTACGAGCAGTACTTC